This paragraph reports one T cell receptor beta chain. Its antigen is still unknown. The CDR3 is 14 residues long. Per the germline V gene, CDR1 is GTSNPN and CDR2 is SVGIG (reference sequence). The ends lost 3 bases at V and 0 bases at J; junction bases unmatched: 1. The PCR used 60 Vbeta and 13 Jbeta primers. The assay was immunoSEQ multiplex PCR, and TCRdb's table has in-frame clones only and misses some. The sample has about 150,000 clones, roughly 70% seen once. The sample comes from a study of cytomegalovirus exposure and HLA in healthy donors. Study results and limitations: CMV antigen specificity was confirmed in vitro for a few CMV-associated chains. The authors listed around 150 TCR beta chains as cytomegalovirus-associated.

Sequenced: PBMCs. The receptor was isolated from a woman between 35 and 50 years old in good health and CMV-seronegative. The chain links TRBV30 to TRBJ2-2; 7 positions match TRBD2. The chain's CDR3 is CAWRAGTNTGELFF. DNA of the CDR3: TGTGCCTGGAGAGCGGGGACGAACACCGGGGAGCTGTTTTTT.